The subject of this entry is one T cell receptor beta chain. The record originates from a study of blood T cell repertoires in COVID-19. Overall study context: The samples span acute and convalescent COVID-19 from the United States, Italy and Spain.

TCRdb's copy holds only in-frame clones and misses some; the assay was immunoSEQ multiplex PCR. In the table there are roughly 150,000 clones, 70% to 80% of which are singletons. Participants spanned ages 18 to 89 years and resided in over 20 US areas. In assigning cohorts, the study relied on participant-reported clinical history. Sequences were obtained from PBMCs or T cells enriched from blood (not recorded which). The TCR was taken from a woman in her 70s in a cohort exposed to, infected with or recovered from COVID-19 (not recorded which).

Written as DNA, the CDR3 is TGTGCCAGCAGCCAGGGACTAGCGAGTACACAAGTTTTCTTC. This codes for CASSQGLASTQVFF. The chain couples TRBV7-3 to TRBJ2-1; 10 nucleotides agree with TRBD2. The J segment lost 16 bases and the V segment lost 5 bases, leaving 14 bases of the junction unmatched. The CDR3 loop spans 14 amino acids. Germline CDR1 SGHTA, CDR2 FQGTGA.